This T cell receptor beta chain stems from a study of patients and donors after allogeneic stem cell transplantation. Germline V CDR1 and CDR2: ENHRY, SYGVKD. The CDR3 has 15 amino acids. Trimming took 3 bases from V and 8 from J, leaving 17 bases between them. One entry per CDR3 protein, called by TCRdb with MiXCR from the RT-PCR reads. This sample yields a few hundred thousand distinct CDR3 sequences, of which less than 50% are seen a single time; around a tenth belongs to the top ten. The TCR originated in a human donor who was either an allogeneic HSCT recipient or a stem cell or donor lymphocyte infusion donor (not recorded which). It is not recorded whose cells these are; they may come from a transplant donor. The specimen sequenced was blood, either unsorted or a sorted T cell fraction (not recorded which). V usage is TRBV10-3 and J usage is TRBJ2-1; D assignment may be TRBD1 or TRBD2 (5 bases each). The CDR3 region has the DNA TGTGCCATCAGTGATGGGACCCCCAAACGGGATGAGCAGTTCTTC. Amino acid sequence: CAISDGTPKRDEQFF.